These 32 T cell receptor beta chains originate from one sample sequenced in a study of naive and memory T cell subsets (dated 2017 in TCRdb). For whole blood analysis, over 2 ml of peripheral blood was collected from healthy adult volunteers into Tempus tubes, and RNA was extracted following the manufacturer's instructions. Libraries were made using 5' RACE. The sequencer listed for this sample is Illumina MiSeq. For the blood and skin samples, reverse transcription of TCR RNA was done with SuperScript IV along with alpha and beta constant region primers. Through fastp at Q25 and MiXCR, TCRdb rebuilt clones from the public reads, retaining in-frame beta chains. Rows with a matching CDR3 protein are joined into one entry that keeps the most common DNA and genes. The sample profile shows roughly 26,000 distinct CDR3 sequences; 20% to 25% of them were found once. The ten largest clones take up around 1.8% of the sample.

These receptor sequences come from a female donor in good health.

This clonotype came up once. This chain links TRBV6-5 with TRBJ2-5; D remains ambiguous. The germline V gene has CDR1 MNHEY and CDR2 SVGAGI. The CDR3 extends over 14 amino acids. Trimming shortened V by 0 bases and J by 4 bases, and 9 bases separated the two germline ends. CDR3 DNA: TGTGCCAGCAGTTACTCTAGGTCCGGAGAGACCCAGTACTTC. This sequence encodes CASSYSRSGETQYF.

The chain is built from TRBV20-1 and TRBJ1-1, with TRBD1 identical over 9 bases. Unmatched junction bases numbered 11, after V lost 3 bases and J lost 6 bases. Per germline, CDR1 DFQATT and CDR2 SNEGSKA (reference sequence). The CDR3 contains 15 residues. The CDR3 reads CSARGVGQGKAEAFF. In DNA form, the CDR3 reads TGCAGTGCTAGGGGGGTGGGACAGGGTAAGGCTGAAGCTTTCTTT.

The CDR3 reads CASSSALRTGNTEAFF. In DNA form, the CDR3 reads TGTGCCAGCAGTTCCGCCCTGCGGACAGGGAACACTGAAGCTTTCTTT. This chain uses TRBV27 with TRBJ1-1; TRBD1 matches at 7 bases. Germline lookup yields CDR1 MNHEY and CDR2 SMNVEV (reference sequence). The CDR3 has 16 residues. V lost 4 bases to trimming and J lost 1 base; unmatched junction nucleotides: 9.

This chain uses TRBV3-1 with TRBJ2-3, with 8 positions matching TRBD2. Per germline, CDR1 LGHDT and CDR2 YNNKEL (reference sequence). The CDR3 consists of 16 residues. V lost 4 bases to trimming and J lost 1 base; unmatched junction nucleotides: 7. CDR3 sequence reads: CASSRNSGARTDTQYF. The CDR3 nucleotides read TGTGCCAGCAGCCGGAATAGCGGGGCCCGCACAGATACGCAGTATTTT.

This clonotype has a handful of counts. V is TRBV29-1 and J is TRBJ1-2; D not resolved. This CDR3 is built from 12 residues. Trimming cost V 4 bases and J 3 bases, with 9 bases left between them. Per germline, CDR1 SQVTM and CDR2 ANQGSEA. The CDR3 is CSVVGSDYGYTF. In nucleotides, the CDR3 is TGCAGCGTTGTTGGGTCGGACTATGGCTACACCTTC.

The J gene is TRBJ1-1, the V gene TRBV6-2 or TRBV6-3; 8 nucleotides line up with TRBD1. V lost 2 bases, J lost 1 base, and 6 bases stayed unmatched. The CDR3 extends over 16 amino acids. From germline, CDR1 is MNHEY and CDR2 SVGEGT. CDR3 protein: CASSYGRTGTNTEAFF. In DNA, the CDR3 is TGTGCCAGCAGTTACGGTAGGACAGGGACGAACACTGAAGCTTTCTTT.

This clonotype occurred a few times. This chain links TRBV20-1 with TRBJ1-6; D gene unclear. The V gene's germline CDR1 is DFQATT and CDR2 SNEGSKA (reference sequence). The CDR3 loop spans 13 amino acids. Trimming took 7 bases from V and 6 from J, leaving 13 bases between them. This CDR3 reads CSVRKEGNSPLHF. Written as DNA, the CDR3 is TGCAGTGTTCGAAAGGAGGGTAATTCACCCCTCCACTTT.

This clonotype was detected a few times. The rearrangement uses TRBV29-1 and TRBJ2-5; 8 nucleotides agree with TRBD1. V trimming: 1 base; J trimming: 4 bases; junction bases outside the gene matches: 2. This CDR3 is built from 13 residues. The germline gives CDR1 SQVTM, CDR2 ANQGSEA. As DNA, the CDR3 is TGCAGCGTTGAAGGACAGGGGTCAGAGACCCAGTACTTC. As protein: CSVEGQGSETQYF. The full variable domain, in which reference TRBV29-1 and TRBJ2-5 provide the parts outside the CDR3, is SAVISQKPSRDICQRGTSLTIQCQVDSQVTMMFWYRQQPGQSLTLIATANQGSEATYESGFVIDKFPISRPNLTFSTLTVSNMSPEDSSIYLCSVEGQGSETQYFGPGTRLLVL.

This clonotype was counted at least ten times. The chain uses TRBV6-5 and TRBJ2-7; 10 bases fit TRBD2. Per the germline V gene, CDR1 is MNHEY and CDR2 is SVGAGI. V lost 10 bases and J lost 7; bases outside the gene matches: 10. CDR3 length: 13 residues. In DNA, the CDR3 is TGTGCCACCCTGGGACTAGCGCCCTTGGAGCAGTACTTC. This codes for CATLGLAPLEQYF.

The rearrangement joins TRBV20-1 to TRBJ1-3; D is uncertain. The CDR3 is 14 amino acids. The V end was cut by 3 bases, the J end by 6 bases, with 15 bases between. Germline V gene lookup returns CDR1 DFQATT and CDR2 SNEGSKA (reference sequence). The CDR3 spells CSASVWERENTIYF. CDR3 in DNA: TGCAGTGCTAGTGTATGGGAGCGGGAAAACACCATATATTTT.

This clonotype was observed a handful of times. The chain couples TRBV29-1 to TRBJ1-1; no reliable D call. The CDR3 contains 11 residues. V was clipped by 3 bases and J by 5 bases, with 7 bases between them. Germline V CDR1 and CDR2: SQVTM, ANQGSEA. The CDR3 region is CSVEGRTEAFF. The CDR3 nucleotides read TGCAGCGTTGAGGGAAGAACTGAAGCTTTCTTT.

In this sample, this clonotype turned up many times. The chain's CDR3 is CASSEAPSGDTQYF. CDR3 bases: TGTGCCAGCAGTGAAGCGCCCAGCGGCGATACGCAGTATTTT. This sequence joins TRBV2 and TRBJ2-3, with a weak D call TRBD2 (5 bases). Trimming took 0 bases from V and 6 from J, leaving 10 bases between them. Germline V lookup: CDR1 SNHLY, CDR2 FYNNEI. The CDR3 runs to 14 residues.

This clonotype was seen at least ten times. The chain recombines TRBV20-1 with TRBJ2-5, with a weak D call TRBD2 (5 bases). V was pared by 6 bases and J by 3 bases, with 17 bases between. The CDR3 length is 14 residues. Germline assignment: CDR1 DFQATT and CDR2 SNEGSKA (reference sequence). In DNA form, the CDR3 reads TGCAGTGCCAGACCGGGGAGCGGTAAAGAGACCCAGTACTTC. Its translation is CSARPGSGKETQYF.

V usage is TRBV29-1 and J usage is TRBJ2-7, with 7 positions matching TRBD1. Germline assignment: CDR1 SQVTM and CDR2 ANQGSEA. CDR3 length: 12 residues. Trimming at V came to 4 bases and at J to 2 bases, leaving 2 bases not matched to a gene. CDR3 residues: CSVGTGAYEQYF. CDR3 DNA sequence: TGCAGCGTTGGAACAGGGGCCTACGAGCAGTACTTC.

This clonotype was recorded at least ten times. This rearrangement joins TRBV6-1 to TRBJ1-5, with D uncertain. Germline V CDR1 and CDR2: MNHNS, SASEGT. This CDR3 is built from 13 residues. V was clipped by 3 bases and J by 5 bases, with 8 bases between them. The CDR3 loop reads CASSDTEYQPQHF. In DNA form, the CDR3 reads TGTGCCAGCAGTGACACAGAGTATCAGCCCCAGCATTTT.

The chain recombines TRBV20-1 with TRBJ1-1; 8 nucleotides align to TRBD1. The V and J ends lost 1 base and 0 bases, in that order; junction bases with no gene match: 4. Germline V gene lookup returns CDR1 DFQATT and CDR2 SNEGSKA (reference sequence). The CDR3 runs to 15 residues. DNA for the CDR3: TGCAGTGCTAGAGCACGGACAGGGCTGAACACTGAAGCTTTCTTT. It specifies CSARARTGLNTEAFF.

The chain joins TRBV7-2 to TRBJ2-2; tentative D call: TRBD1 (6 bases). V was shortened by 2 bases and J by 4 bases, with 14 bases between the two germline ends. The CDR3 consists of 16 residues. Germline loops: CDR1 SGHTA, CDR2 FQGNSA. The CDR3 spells CASSLSAGVTTGELFF. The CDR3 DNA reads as TGTGCCAGCAGCTTATCAGCAGGGGTGACCACCGGGGAGCTGTTTTTT.

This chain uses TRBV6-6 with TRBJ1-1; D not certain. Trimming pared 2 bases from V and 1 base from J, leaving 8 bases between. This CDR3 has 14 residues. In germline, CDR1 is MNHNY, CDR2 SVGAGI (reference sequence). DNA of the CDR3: TGTGCCAGCAGTTACGACGCCGCGAACACTGAAGCTTTCTTT. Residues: CASSYDAANTEAFF.

CDR3 protein: CSTPDRGTEAFF. The CDR3 coding sequence is TGCAGTACCCCAGACAGAGGTACTGAAGCTTTCTTT. The chain carries TRBV20-1 and TRBJ1-1, with TRBD1 as a possible D gene (5 bases). CDR1 is DFQATT and CDR2 is SNEGSKA in the germline V gene (reference sequence). The CDR3 has 12 amino acids. Trimming took 8 bases from V and 5 from J, leaving 15 bases between them.

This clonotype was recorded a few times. The CDR3 bases are TGCAGCGTTGAAACGACAGGGTTGGGGTACGAGCAGTACTTC. This encodes CSVETTGLGYEQYF. The rearrangement uses TRBV29-1 and TRBJ2-7; 7 nucleotides line up with TRBD1. V shed 2 bases, J shed 4 bases, and the junction held 8 bases outside the gene matches. Germline CDR1 and CDR2: SQVTM and ANQGSEA. The CDR3 runs to 14 residues.

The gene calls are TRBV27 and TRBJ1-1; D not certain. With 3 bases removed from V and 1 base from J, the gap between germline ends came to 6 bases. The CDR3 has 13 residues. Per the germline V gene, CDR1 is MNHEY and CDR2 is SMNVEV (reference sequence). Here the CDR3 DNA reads TGTGCCAGCAGTTTTGCTAGGAACACTGAAGCTTTCTTT. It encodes CASSFARNTEAFF.

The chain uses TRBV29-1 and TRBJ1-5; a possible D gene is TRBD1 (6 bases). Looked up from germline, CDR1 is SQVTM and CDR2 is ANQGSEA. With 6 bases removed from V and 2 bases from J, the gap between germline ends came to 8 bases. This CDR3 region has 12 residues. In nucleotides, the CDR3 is TGCAGCGTAGGGGGTGGCAATCAGCCCCAGCATTTT. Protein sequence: CSVGGGNQPQHF.

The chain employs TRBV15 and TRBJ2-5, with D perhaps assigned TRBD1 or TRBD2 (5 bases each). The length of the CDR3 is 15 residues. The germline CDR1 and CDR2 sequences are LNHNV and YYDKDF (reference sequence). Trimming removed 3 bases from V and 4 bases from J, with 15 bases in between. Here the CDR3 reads CATSSGGREAETQYF. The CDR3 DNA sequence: TGTGCCACCAGCAGCGGAGGCAGGGAAGCAGAGACCCAGTACTTC.

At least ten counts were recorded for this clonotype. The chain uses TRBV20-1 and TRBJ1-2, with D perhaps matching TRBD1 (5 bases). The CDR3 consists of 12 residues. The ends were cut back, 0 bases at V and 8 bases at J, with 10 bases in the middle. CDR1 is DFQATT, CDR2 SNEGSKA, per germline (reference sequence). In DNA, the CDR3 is TGCAGTGCTAGAGACAGGGTCTACGGCTACACCTTC. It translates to CSARDRVYGYTF.

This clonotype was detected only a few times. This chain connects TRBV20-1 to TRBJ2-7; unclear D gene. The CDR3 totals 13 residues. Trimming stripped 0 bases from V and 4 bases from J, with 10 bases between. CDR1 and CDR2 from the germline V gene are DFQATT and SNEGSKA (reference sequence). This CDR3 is CSARDGKAYEQYF. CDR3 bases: TGCAGTGCTAGAGATGGGAAGGCTTACGAGCAGTACTTC.

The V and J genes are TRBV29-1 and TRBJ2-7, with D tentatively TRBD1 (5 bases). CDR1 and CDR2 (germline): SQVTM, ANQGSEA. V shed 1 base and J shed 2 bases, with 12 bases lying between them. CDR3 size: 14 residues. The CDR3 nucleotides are TGCAGCGTTGAAGTCCGTAGGACAACCTACGAGCAGTACTTC. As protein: CSVEVRRTTYEQYF.

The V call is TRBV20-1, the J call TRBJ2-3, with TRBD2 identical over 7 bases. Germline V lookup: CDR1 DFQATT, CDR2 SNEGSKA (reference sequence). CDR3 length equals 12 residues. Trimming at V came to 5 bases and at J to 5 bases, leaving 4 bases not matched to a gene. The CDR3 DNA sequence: TGCAGTGCTTATTTAGCGGGAGATACGCAGTATTTT. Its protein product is CSAYLAGDTQYF.

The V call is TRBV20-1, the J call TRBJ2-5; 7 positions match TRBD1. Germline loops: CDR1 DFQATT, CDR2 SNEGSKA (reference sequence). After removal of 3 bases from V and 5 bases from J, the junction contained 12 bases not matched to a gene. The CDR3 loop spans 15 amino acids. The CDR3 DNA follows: TGCAGTGCTAGCAGCACAACAGGGGCCCGGGAGACCCAGTACTTC. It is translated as CSASSTTGARETQYF.

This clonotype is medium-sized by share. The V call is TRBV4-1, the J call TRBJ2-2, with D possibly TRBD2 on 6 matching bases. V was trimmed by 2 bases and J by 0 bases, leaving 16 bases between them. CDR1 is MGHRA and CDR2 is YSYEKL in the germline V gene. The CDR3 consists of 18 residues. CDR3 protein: CASSQTPFAGPNTGELFF. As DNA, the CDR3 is TGCGCCAGCAGCCAAACCCCCTTCGCGGGACCGAACACCGGGGAGCTGTTTTTT.

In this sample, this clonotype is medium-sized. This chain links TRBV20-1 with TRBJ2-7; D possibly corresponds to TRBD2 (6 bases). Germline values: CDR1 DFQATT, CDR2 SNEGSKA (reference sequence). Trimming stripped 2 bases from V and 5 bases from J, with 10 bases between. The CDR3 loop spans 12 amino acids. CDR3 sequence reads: CSARLRENEQYF. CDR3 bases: TGCAGTGCTAGATTACGGGAGAACGAGCAGTACTTC.

DNA for the CDR3: TGCAGTGCTAGTGTCTTCGAGGGACGCTCCTACAATGAGCAGTTCTTC. It codes for CSASVFEGRSYNEQFF. The chain recombines TRBV20-1 with TRBJ2-1; D is tentatively TRBD1 or TRBD2 (5 bases each). The germline V gene encodes CDR1 DFQATT and CDR2 SNEGSKA (reference sequence). Trimming left V 3 bases short and J 0 bases short, with 15 bases between. This CDR3 contains 16 residues.

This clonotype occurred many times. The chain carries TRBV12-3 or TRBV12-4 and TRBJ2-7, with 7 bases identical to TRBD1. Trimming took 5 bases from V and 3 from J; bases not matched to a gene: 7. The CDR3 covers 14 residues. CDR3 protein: CASSPENRGYEQYF. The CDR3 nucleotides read TGTGCCAGCAGTCCCGAAAACAGGGGCTACGAGCAGTACTTC.